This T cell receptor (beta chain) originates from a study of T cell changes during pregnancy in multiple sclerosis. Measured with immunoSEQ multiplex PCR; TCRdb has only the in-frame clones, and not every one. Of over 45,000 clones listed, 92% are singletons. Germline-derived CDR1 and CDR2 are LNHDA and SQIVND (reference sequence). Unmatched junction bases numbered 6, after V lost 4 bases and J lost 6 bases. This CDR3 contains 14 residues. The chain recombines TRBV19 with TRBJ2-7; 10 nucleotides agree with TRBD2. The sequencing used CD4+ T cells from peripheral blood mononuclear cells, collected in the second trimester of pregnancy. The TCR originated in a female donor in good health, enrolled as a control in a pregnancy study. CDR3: CASSKAGGSGEQYF. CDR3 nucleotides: TGTGCCAGTAGTAAAGCGGGAGGGAGTGGCGAGCAGTACTTC.